Presented here are 2 T cell receptor beta chains from one specimen sequenced in a study of preoperative IRX-2 immunotherapy in early breast cancer. This sample's treatment: preoperative locoregional IRX-2 cytokine immunotherapy. Using immunoSEQ multiplex PCR, the repertoire was profiled, and TCRdb retains in-frame clones only, with some absent. The table includes more than 10,000 clones, around 90% detected once. Collection of the sample occurred from a patient treated with IRX-2 immunotherapy. The receptors shown here come from a human donor with breast cancer.

The chain carries TRBV7-9 and TRBJ2-3, with 14 bases matching TRBD2. J gave up 5 bases and V 4 bases, and 5 bases lay outside the gene matches. The CDR3 has 16 amino acids. The germline V gene encodes CDR1 SEHNR and CDR2 FQNEAQ (reference sequence). CDR3 coding DNA: TGTGCCAGCAGCTCCCGACTAGCGGGGGGGAGAGATACGCAGTATTTT. Protein sequence: CASSSRLAGGRDTQYF.

The rearrangement links TRBV27 to TRBJ2-7, with 8 bases matching TRBD2. CDR3 size: 15 residues. Germline assignment: CDR1 MNHEY and CDR2 SMNVEV (reference sequence). After removal of 4 bases from V and 1 base from J, the junction contained 6 bases not matched to a gene. In DNA form, the CDR3 reads TGTGCCAGCAGTTCAGCGGGGGCTTTATCCTACGAGCAGTACTTC. Translating it yields CASSSAGALSYEQYF.